This T cell receptor beta chain originates from a study of naive and memory T cell subsets. Both TRBC1 and TRBC2 were covered by a beta constant-region primer of two equimolar oligonucleotides. Four rounds of PCR amplified the ligated cDNA using nested alpha and beta constant-region primers plus SP2. One entry per CDR3 protein, called by TCRdb with MiXCR from the UMI-ligation and nested PCR reads. The data hold approximately 29,000 distinct CDR3 sequences, with 18% observed a single time. Germline V lookup: CDR1 MNHNY, CDR2 SVGAGI (reference sequence). There are 16 residues in the CDR3. After the first PCR, alpha and beta chain libraries were processed separately. EMRA cells were CD45RA+CD27-, and effector memory cells CD45RA-CD27-. General study points: In naive cells, over 85% of TCR sequences were seen only once.

In this sample, this clonotype turned up a few times. Its antigen is still unknown. One end of the junction varies from germline; a read error may be responsible. The sequence came from a human donor in good health. Sample: effector memory CD4+ T cells from blood. Subset here: effector memory, CD45RA- CD27-. The chain carries TRBV6-6 and TRBJ2-1; the match to TRBD1 covers 9 bases. The CDR3 DNA is TGTGCCAGCAGTAACTCGGGACAGGGAAGAAGAAATGAGCAGTTCTTC. This translates into CASSNSGQGRRNEQFF.